The following is a TCR beta chain sequence with its context. What it recognizes is unknown. This sample stems from a study of T cell responses to AZD1222 COVID-19 vaccine. Across the study: Pooled samples include second doses given at about 4 or 12 weeks. Broader study findings: With two AZD1222 doses given, Spike-specific TCR breadth and depth both rose. Along spike, vaccine-associated CD4 TCRs were found throughout, with dominance at 160-218 and 743-854. After the peak T cell response, and only then, were repertoires sampled.

Sequencing used immunoSEQ multiplex PCR; TCRdb keeps in-frame clones, though not all of them. Seen here are tens of thousands of clones, about nine tenths observed once, and the top ten hold 4.2%. Trimming shortened V by 1 base and J by 8 bases, and 8 bases separated the two germline ends. The CDR3 runs to 12 residues. Germline loops: CDR1 ENHRY, CDR2 SYGVKD. The receptor's source is an adult in good health. The sample consisted of peripheral blood, taken on day 0 of AZD1222 vaccination. V is TRBV10-3 and J is TRBJ1-1; weak D call: TRBD1 (5 bases). CDR3 sequence reads: CAISEFRGEAFF. CDR3 DNA sequence: TGTGCCATCAGTGAGTTCCGGGGCGAAGCTTTCTTT.